This T cell receptor beta chain was recovered during a study of control samples from healthy donors and cancer patients. Sequencing was performed with immunoSEQ multiplex PCR; in TCRdb, only in-frame clones are kept and a portion is missing. The table records about 83,000 clones, 91% of them present only once. In germline, CDR1 is SNHLY, CDR2 FYNNEI. CDR3 size: 17 residues. Trimming took 4 bases from V and 0 from J, leaving 17 bases between them. Input material: blood. This rearrangement joins TRBV2 to TRBJ2-3, with D possibly TRBD1 on 5 matching bases. The TCR sequence derives from a man under 40 in good health. CDR3: CASSGPTVSHSTDTQYF. As DNA, the CDR3 is TGTGCCAGCAGTGGACCGACAGTGAGCCATAGCACAGATACGCAGTATTTT.